These T cell receptor beta chains were read from a single sample in a study of shared clonotypes between healthy human individuals. Assay used: immunoSEQ multiplex PCR; TCRdb lists only in-frame clones, some missing. Among about 450,000 clones listed, 70% to 85% were seen once. Sequenced sample: PBMCs. Every receptor here comes from a middle-aged woman in good health. Some clones in this sample may be carry-over from other donors' samples. Both conserved end residues are part of each CDR3. The D gene is left open where the match is weak. Clone sizes are given selectively: once, few, many, or a class where the clone is expanded.

TRBJ2-7 once TRBV2 NA CASREGGADVGPPYEQYF TGTGCCAGCAGGGAGGGGGGCGCTGATGTGGGACCCCCCTACGAGCAGTACTTC
TRBJ1-1 NA TRBV28 NA CASNSMNTEAFF TGTGCCAGCAACAGCATGAACACTGAAGCTTTCTTT
TRBJ1-1 NA TRBV19 TRBD1 CASSTRAKGQGNTEAFF TGTGCCAGTAGTACTCGCGCGAAGGGACAGGGGAACACTGAAGCTTTCTTT
TRBJ1-3 few TRBV30 TRBD1 CAWITGQAGISGNTIYF TGTGCCTGGATCACAGGACAGGCCGGGATCTCTGGAAACACCATATATTTT
TRBJ2-5 NA TRBV4-3 TRBD1 CASSQGFGQGVETQYF TGCGCCAGCAGCCAAGGCTTTGGCCAGGGGGTAGAGACCCAGTACTTC
TRBJ1-1 NA TRBV7-2 TRBD1 CASSPDRGGVNTEAFF TGTGCCAGCAGTCCCGACAGGGGTGGGGTGAACACTGAAGCTTTCTTT
TRBJ2-2 NA TRBV7-6 NA CASSLEVLAPNTGELFF TGTGCCAGCAGCTTAGAGGTTCTAGCGCCGAACACCGGGGAGCTGTTTTTT
TRBJ1-1 NA TRBV7-9 NA CASSLPTFRSLNTEAFF TGTGCCAGCAGCTTACCTACCTTTCGCTCCTTAAACACTGAAGCTTTCTTT
TRBJ2-2 medium-sized TRBV19 TRBD1 CASSTGQGAGELFF TGTGCCAGTAGTACGGGACAGGGGGCCGGGGAGCTGTTTTTT
TRBJ2-3 NA TRBV5-1 NA CASSLAQVTDTQYF TGCGCCAGCAGCTTGGCTCAGGTGACGGATACGCAGTATTTT
TRBJ2-3 NA TRBV11-2 NA CASSPQADTQYF TGTGCCAGCAGCCCCCAAGCAGATACGCAGTATTTT
TRBJ2-7 NA TRBV29-1 TRBD1 CSARTGNEQYF TGCAGCGCAAGGACAGGGAACGAGCAGTACTTC
TRBJ1-4 few TRBV29-1 NA CSTSGGSNEKLFF TGCAGTACGTCAGGTGGATCCAATGAAAAACTGTTTTTT
TRBJ2-1 NA TRBV7-9 TRBD2 CASSYSGTPYNEQFF TGTGCCAGCAGCTATAGCGGGACCCCCTACAATGAGCAGTTCTTC
TRBJ2-7 NA TRBV29-1 NA CSVVGSYEQYF TGCAGCGTTGTGGGCAGTTACGAGCAGTACTTC
TRBJ1-5 NA TRBV5-8 NA CASSFSGTTNQPQHF TGTGCCAGCAGCTTTTCCGGGACAACTAATCAGCCCCAGCATTTT
TRBJ2-7 NA TRBV2 TRBD1 CASSELGRQGGSYEQYF TGTGCCAGCAGTGAATTGGGTAGACAGGGGGGCTCCTACGAGCAGTACTTC
TRBJ2-1 NA TRBV6-5 TRBD2 CASSSLAGRPGNEQFF TGTGCCAGCAGTTCCCTAGCGGGCCGCCCGGGCAATGAGCAGTTCTTC
TRBJ2-2 NA TRBV21-1 NA CASSKVRGFWRERGTGELFF TGTGCCAGCAGCAAAGTAAGGGGTTTTTGGCGGGAAAGGGGCACCGGGGAGCTGTTTTTT
TRBJ1-1 once TRBV6-5 NA CASSSNYEAFF TGTGCCAGCAGTTCCAACTATGAAGCTTTCTTT
TRBJ2-1 few TRBV30 NA CAWSVHNDDEQFF TGTGCCTGGAGTGTACATAACGACGATGAGCAGTTCTTC
TRBJ1-1 NA TRBV30 TRBD1 CAWSVLTGGQTEAFF TGTGCCTGGAGTGTACTGACAGGGGGTCAAACTGAAGCTTTCTTT
TRBJ1-5 NA TRBV4-3 NA CASSPSPDIVSQPQHF TGCGCCAGCAGCCCCTCGCCCGACATTGTGAGTCAGCCCCAGCATTTT
TRBJ2-1 few TRBV5-1 NA CASSPDGARGQFF TGCGCCAGCAGCCCGGACGGGGCTCGGGGGCAGTTCTTC
TRBJ2-7 NA TRBV7-9 NA CASSLGGGRIYEQYF TGTGCCAGCAGCTTAGGAGGGGGGAGAATCTACGAGCAGTACTTC
TRBJ2-7 NA TRBV5-1 NA CASSKGPGESHEQYF TGCGCCAGCAGCAAAGGGCCGGGGGAGTCCCACGAGCAGTACTTC
TRBJ2-3 NA TRBV7-2 NA CASSFSDTQYF TGTGCCAGCAGCTTCTCAGATACGCAGTATTTT
TRBJ2-1 NA TRBV11-3 NA CASDNRVQFF TGTGCCAGCGATAACAGGGTTCAGTTCTTC
TRBJ2-3 NA TRBV28 NA CASSVRSQSTDTQYF TGTGCCAGCAGTGTGAGATCCCAAAGCACAGATACGCAGTATTTT
TRBJ2-1 NA TRBV4-1 TRBD2 CASSLRLAEYNEQFF TGTGCCAGCAGCTTGAGACTAGCAGAATACAATGAGCAGTTCTTC